The T cell receptor beta chain described here comes from a study of glioma-infiltrating T cells after dendritic cell vaccination. Study information: Treatment, given 2003 to 2012, was autologous tumor lysate-pulsed dendritic cell vaccination. Dendritic cells derived from monocytes and pulsed with autologous tumor lysate formed the vaccine.

Time point here: after dendritic cell vaccination, including at tumor progression/relapse. Input was 2 to 2.5 ug genomic DNA, or all available if less. TCRdb's copy holds only in-frame clones and misses some; the assay was immunoSEQ multiplex PCR. The sample consists of roughly 80,000 clones, 87% of them appearing once. The V end lost 4 bases, the J end lost 0 bases, and 15 bases lay between the germline ends. The CDR3 sequence is 16 residues long. Germline assignment: CDR1 MRHNA and CDR2 SNTAGT. This sequence originates from a human donor with glioblastoma. This rearrangement joins TRBV6-4 to TRBJ1-1; perhaps TRBD1 as D (6 bases). The material sequenced was blood, taken after dendritic cell vaccination. CDR3 loop: CASSAAAGAMNTEAFF. The DNA of the CDR3 is TGTGCCAGCAGTGCTGCGGCAGGGGCCATGAACACTGAAGCTTTCTTT.